This passage covers 30 T cell receptor beta chains from one sample sequenced in a study of CD8 T cells in ankylosing spondylitis. TCRdb reprocessed the 5' RACE reads via MiXCR and lists one record per CDR3 protein. The repertoire holds 350,000 to 400,000 distinct CDR3 sequences, roughly 22% seen once, with around 12% in the top ten. The source material was blood, either unsorted or a sorted T cell fraction (not recorded which). These TCRs come from a male donor with ankylosing spondylitis or in good health (not recorded which).

The DNA for the CDR3 is TGTGCCAGCACCCCCTTCGGTCGACTCTACGAGCAGTACTTC. This translates into CASTPFGRLYEQYF. This chain joins TRBV28 and TRBJ2-7; D call uncertain. The CDR3 length is 14 residues. Trimming cost V 7 bases and J 3 bases, with 16 bases left between them. Looked up from germline, CDR1 is MDHEN and CDR2 is SYDVKM.

This clonotype was observed a handful of times. The V call is TRBV6-4, the J call TRBJ2-3; 8 bases agree with TRBD2. J gave up 0 bases and V 4 bases, and 6 bases lay outside the gene matches. The V gene's germline CDR1 is MRHNA and CDR2 SNTAGT. The CDR3 contains 16 residues. The CDR3 spells CASSGVAGPSTDTQYF. CDR3 nucleotides: TGTGCCAGCAGTGGAGTAGCGGGGCCTAGCACAGATACGCAGTATTTT.

The gene calls are TRBV27 and TRBJ1-2, with 9 bases matching TRBD1. Germline CDR1 is MNHEY and CDR2 is SMNVEV (reference sequence). CDR3 length: 15 residues. Unmatched junction bases numbered 6, after V lost 5 bases and J lost 2 bases. CDR3 region: CASSPGTGINYGYTF. The DNA of the CDR3 is TGTGCCAGCAGTCCTGGGACAGGGATCAACTATGGCTACACCTTC.

V and J are TRBV7-9 and TRBJ2-6; D may correspond to TRBD1 or TRBD2 (5 bases each). The CDR3 covers 13 residues. Germline V gives CDR1 SEHNR, CDR2 FQNEAQ (reference sequence). Here the CDR3 reads CGGSPPGANVLTF. CDR3 sequence (DNA): TGTGGGGGGTCCCCCCCTGGGGCCAACGTCCTGACTTTC.

This clonotype was detected only a few times. The V and J genes are TRBV12-3 or TRBV12-4 and TRBJ2-7; D is ambiguous. The CDR3 loop spans 14 amino acids. Trimming took 2 bases from V and 3 from J, leaving 11 bases between them. Here the CDR3 reads CASSLLFGDYEQYF. CDR3 DNA sequence: TGTGCCAGCAGTTTACTTTTTGGGGACTACGAGCAGTACTTC.

This clonotype has only a few counts. This chain connects TRBV4-1 to TRBJ2-7, with 9 bases identical to TRBD2. The V and J ends lost 4 bases and 4 bases, in that order; junction bases with no gene match: 5. Germline V gene lookup returns CDR1 MGHRA and CDR2 YSYEKL. The CDR3 spans 14 residues. The CDR3 DNA sequence: TGCGCCAGCAGCCTAGCGGGGGAGATGTACGAGCAGTACTTC. It encodes CASSLAGEMYEQYF.

This clonotype has a handful of counts. The chain couples TRBV7-9 to TRBJ2-3; 9 positions match TRBD2. CDR1 is SEHNR and CDR2 is FQNEAQ in the germline V gene (reference sequence). The CDR3 is 15 amino acids. V shed 3 bases, J shed 4 bases, and the junction held 5 bases outside the gene matches. The CDR3 sequence is CASSLSLAGSDTQYF. CDR3 sequence (DNA): TGTGCCAGCAGCTTGTCGCTAGCGGGGTCAGATACGCAGTATTTT.

The J gene is TRBJ2-7, the V gene TRBV9; a possible D gene is TRBD2 (5 bases). The length of the CDR3 is 15 residues. Germline V lookup: CDR1 SGDLS, CDR2 YYNGEE. The V and J ends lost 0 bases and 1 base respectively, with 11 bases between them. The CDR3 region is CASSVGHWESYEQYF. DNA of the CDR3: TGTGCCAGCAGCGTAGGTCACTGGGAGTCCTACGAGCAGTACTTC.

The chain combines TRBV12-3 or TRBV12-4 with TRBJ2-1; 10 bases match TRBD2. The length of the CDR3 is 15 residues. Losses at the gene ends were 6 bases for V and 4 bases for J; bases not matched to a gene: 6. CDR3 in amino acids: CASRGGLARYNEQFF. The DNA for the CDR3 is TGTGCCAGCAGGGGGGGACTAGCGAGGTACAATGAGCAGTTCTTC.

This clonotype has only a few counts. The V and J genes are TRBV7-9 and TRBJ1-1; D possibly corresponds to TRBD1 (6 bases). This CDR3 comprises 15 residues. The V end was cut by 1 base, the J end by 5 bases, with 14 bases between. CDR1 is SEHNR, CDR2 FQNEAQ, per germline (reference sequence). The chain's CDR3 is CASSLGLDSKTEAFF. The DNA for the CDR3 is TGTGCCAGCAGCTTAGGGCTGGACAGTAAAACTGAAGCTTTCTTT.

In this sample, this clonotype turned up many times. This chain links TRBV12-3 or TRBV12-4 with TRBJ2-3; tentative D call: TRBD1 (6 bases). The CDR3 has 14 amino acids. V was trimmed by 6 bases and J by 0 bases, leaving 10 bases between them. As DNA, the CDR3 is TGTGCCAGCAGCTCGGACAGAAGCACAGATACGCAGTATTTT. Translating gives CASSSDRSTDTQYF.

This clonotype has more than one count but fewer than ten. J is TRBJ2-3 and V is TRBV12-3 or TRBV12-4, with 11 bases that match TRBD2. This CDR3 is 16 amino acids long. V lost 8 bases and J lost 2; bases outside the gene matches: 9. CDR3 nucleotides: TGTGCCAGCTCCTCACTAGCGGGGGAGCCCACAGATACGCAGTATTTT. Translated: CASSSLAGEPTDTQYF.

The chain employs TRBV24-1 and TRBJ2-6; D perhaps matches TRBD1 (6 bases). Looked up from germline, CDR1 is KGHDR and CDR2 is SFDVKD. Trimming pared 4 bases from V and 4 bases from J, leaving 19 bases between. The CDR3 totals 18 residues. The CDR3 reads CATSEQTTGMGGANVLTF. In DNA, the CDR3 is TGTGCCACCAGTGAGCAAACCACAGGGATGGGGGGGGCCAACGTCCTGACTTTC.

A remark on this clonotype: One end of the junction is discordant with germline, which a read error may explain. CDR3 nucleotides: TGCAGTGCCAGAGATTGGGTAGCGGGGGGACAAGAGACCCAGTACTTC. It encodes CSARDWVAGGQETQYF. The chain links TRBV20-1 to TRBJ2-5; TRBD2 agrees at 10 bases. The germline V gene encodes CDR1 DFQATT and CDR2 SNEGSKA (reference sequence). The CDR3 covers 16 residues.

This clonotype has a count of ten or more. The chain is built from TRBV6-4 and TRBJ2-3; 10 nucleotides align to TRBD2. The germline gives CDR1 MRHNA, CDR2 SNTAGT. The CDR3 loop spans 14 amino acids. With V trimmed by 2 bases and J by 4 bases, 0 bases remained unmatched. CDR3 amino acids: CASSDSGGADTQYF. DNA for the CDR3: TGTGCCAGCAGTGACAGCGGGGGGGCAGATACGCAGTATTTT.

This clonotype was counted only a few times. V usage is TRBV3-1 and J usage is TRBJ1-2; no clear D. The CDR3 sequence is 13 residues long. In germline, CDR1 is LGHDT, CDR2 YNNKEL (reference sequence). Trimming removed 3 bases at V and 2 bases at J, with 7 bases between. The CDR3 spells CASSHWSNYGYTF. The CDR3 DNA is TGTGCCAGCAGCCATTGGTCGAACTATGGCTACACCTTC.

The table lists this clonotype with a few counts. The chain carries TRBV12-3 or TRBV12-4 and TRBJ2-1; D gene unclear. The germline V and J ends were trimmed by 5 bases and 4 bases, with 12 bases remaining between them. This CDR3 is 14 amino acids long. The CDR3 region has the DNA TGTGCCAGCAGTCCTGAGATAAATTACAATGAGCAGTTCTTC. Translating gives CASSPEINYNEQFF.

The chain employs TRBV12-3 or TRBV12-4 and TRBJ2-1; D is unresolved. This CDR3 contains 10 residues. With 7 bases removed from V and 8 bases from J, the gap between germline ends came to 6 bases. Here the CDR3 DNA reads TGTGCCAGCAAGGGCCATGAGCAGTTCTTC. This gives the protein CASKGHEQFF.

The genes are TRBV7-9 and TRBJ2-7, with D perhaps TRBD1 or TRBD2 (6 bases each). Trimming took 4 bases from V and 5 from J, leaving 18 bases between them. This CDR3 is 15 amino acids long. Per the germline V gene, CDR1 is SEHNR and CDR2 is FQNEAQ (reference sequence). The chain's CDR3 is CASSSNREGLHEQYF. In DNA form, the CDR3 reads TGTGCCAGCAGCTCGAACAGGGAAGGACTACACGAGCAGTACTTC.

This rearrangement joins TRBV4-1 to TRBJ1-5; D call uncertain. Germline CDR1 is MGHRA and CDR2 is YSYEKL. The CDR3 is made up of 16 amino acids. Trimming left V 4 bases short and J 2 bases short, with 15 bases between. CDR3 nucleotide sequence: TGCGCCAGCAGCCTTACTCGAGGATTGGGCAATCAGCCCCAGCATTTT. Translation: CASSLTRGLGNQPQHF.

This clonotype was recorded a few times. This chain links TRBV20-1 with TRBJ2-7; D unclear. This CDR3 comprises 12 residues. Trimming stripped 3 bases from V and 3 bases from J, with 9 bases between. Germline V lookup: CDR1 DFQATT, CDR2 SNEGSKA (reference sequence). The chain's CDR3 is CSAREGVYEQYF. The CDR3 region has the DNA TGCAGTGCTAGGGAAGGAGTCTACGAGCAGTACTTC.

This clonotype was picked up a small number of times. The CDR3 loop is CASRTGGDGYTF. In DNA, the CDR3 is TGTGCCAGCCGGACAGGGGGCGATGGCTACACCTTC. This rearrangement joins TRBV27 to TRBJ1-2, with 11 bases lining up with TRBD1. CDR1 is MNHEY, CDR2 SMNVEV, per germline (reference sequence). Trimming removed 8 bases from V and 6 bases from J; junction bases left unmatched: 2. CDR3 length: 12 amino acids.

This clonotype was counted between two and nine times. J is TRBJ2-7 and V is TRBV29-1, with D maybe TRBD1 (6 bases). The CDR3 consists of 13 residues. The V and J ends lost 6 bases and 3 bases respectively, with 15 bases between them. Looked up from germline, CDR1 is SQVTM and CDR2 is ANQGSEA. CDR3 DNA sequence: TGCAGCGTCGGTCCCCGGGACAACTACGAGCAGTACTTC. Amino acids: CSVGPRDNYEQYF.

This clonotype has only a few counts. The chain employs TRBV4-1 and TRBJ1-6, with D unclear. V was trimmed by 2 bases and J by 9 bases, leaving 14 bases between them. CDR1 and CDR2 (germline): MGHRA, YSYEKL. The CDR3 length is 15 residues. CDR3 sequence reads: CASSQYQETSSPLHF. DNA for the CDR3: TGCGCCAGCAGCCAATATCAGGAAACCTCTTCACCCCTCCACTTT.

This clonotype was recorded a few times. V usage is TRBV12-3 or TRBV12-4 and J usage is TRBJ2-2; D possibly corresponds to TRBD1 (6 bases). The V end was cut by 3 bases, the J end by 1 base, with 12 bases between. This CDR3 spans 16 amino acids. The CDR3 here is CASSLFGTLNTGELFF. CDR3 nucleotides: TGTGCCAGCAGTTTGTTCGGGACACTGAACACCGGGGAGCTGTTTTTT.

This clonotype was seen only a few times. The chain recombines TRBV6-1 with TRBJ2-7; D gene uncertain. Looked up from germline, CDR1 is MNHNS and CDR2 is SASEGT. V shed 6 bases and J shed 0 bases, with 18 bases lying between them. CDR3 length: 16 residues. CDR3 in amino acids: CASREPRPPSSYEQYF. Here the CDR3 DNA reads TGTGCCAGCAGGGAACCCCGACCCCCGAGCTCCTACGAGCAGTACTTC.

The chain employs TRBV6-1 and TRBJ2-1; D perhaps matches TRBD2 (7 bases). The CDR3 loop spans 16 amino acids. The V and J ends lost 5 bases and 2 bases respectively, with 16 bases between them. Germline loops: CDR1 MNHNS, CDR2 SASEGT. CDR3 amino acids: CASSPLGGPTYNEQFF. CDR3 in DNA: TGTGCCAGCAGTCCCCTCGGGGGGCCTACCTACAATGAGCAGTTCTTC.

This clonotype has just a few counts. The gene calls are TRBV20-1 and TRBJ2-3; D assignment may be TRBD1 or TRBD2 (5 bases each). CDR3 length: 14 amino acids. Germline V CDR1 and CDR2: DFQATT, SNEGSKA (reference sequence). V shed 6 bases and J shed 1 base, with 14 bases lying between them. CDR3 nucleotide sequence: TGCAGTGCCACAGACGGGACCCGCACAGATACGCAGTATTTT. This codes for CSATDGTRTDTQYF.

The chain uses TRBV12-3 or TRBV12-4 and TRBJ1-2, with TRBD1 matching 8 bases. The CDR3 is 15 residues long. The ends lost 6 bases at V and 5 bases at J; junction bases unmatched: 11. CDR3 region: CASSTRQGFYYGYTF. The CDR3 bases are TGTGCCAGCAGCACCCGACAGGGGTTTTATTATGGCTACACCTTC.

The CDR3 is CASTALLGPGIEQYF. The CDR3 bases are TGCGCCAGCACCGCCCTTTTAGGGCCAGGTATCGAGCAGTACTTC. This chain connects TRBV5-1 to TRBJ2-7; D remains unclear. Germline CDR1 SGHRS, CDR2 YFSETQ. The CDR3 length is 15 residues. The ends were cut back, 6 bases at V and 6 bases at J, with 22 bases in the middle.